This T cell receptor (beta chain) was captured by sequencing in a study of shared clonotypes between healthy human individuals. Study-level points and caveats: All-four-donor shared clonotypes had higher generation probabilities than non-shared clonotypes did. Across a handful of donors, naive CD4 shared around 5%, naive CD8 more than 3%, memory CD4 roughly 2.2%, memory CD8 about 0.4%.

Genomic DNA per cell subset filled all wells of several immunoSEQ plates. Assay: immunoSEQ multiplex PCR; the TCRdb copy retains only in-frame clones and omits some. The table lists around 2,000,000 clones, approximately 94% of them singletons. With respect to this clone: Its cognate antigen is unknown.

Terminally differentiated effector memory CD45RA+ cells were left out of the naive CD8 fraction, which was CD45RO-negative and positively selected for CCR7. V was trimmed by 7 bases and J by 2 bases, leaving 9 bases between them. Germline V gives CDR1 SNHLY, CDR2 FYNNEI. The CDR3 is made up of 13 amino acids. Sequenced material: naive CD8+ T cells sorted from blood. The V gene is TRBV2, the J gene TRBJ2-1, with D hard to call. This TCR derives from a young man in good health. CDR3 residues: CASIPLPYNEQFF. The DNA of the CDR3 is TGTGCCAGCATTCCTTTACCCTACAATGAGCAGTTCTTC.